Listed here are 8 T cell receptor beta chains from one sample, sequenced in a study of shared clonotypes between healthy human individuals. TCRdb's table, derived via immunoSEQ multiplex PCR, lists solely in-frame clones and lacks some. The table has millions of clones, more than 80% seen once. Sequencing was done on a sample of naive CD4+ T cells from PBMCs. Regarding subset: CD45RA+ positively selected. The origin of the receptors is a man aged 18-30 years in good health. Some clones in this sample may be carry-over from other donors' samples.

The chain uses TRBV28 and TRBJ2-2; maybe TRBD2 (5 bases). V lost 6 bases and J lost 2, with 13 bases in between. Germline-derived CDR1 and CDR2 are MDHEN and SYDVKM. This CDR3 spans 15 amino acids. Here the CDR3 reads CASSQAGYNTGELFF. In nucleotides, the CDR3 is TGTGCCAGCAGCCAGGCGGGCTACAACACCGGGGAGCTGTTTTTT.

This chain uses TRBV2 with TRBJ2-6; no clear D. V was clipped by 4 bases and J by 4 bases, with 8 bases between them. Looked up from germline, CDR1 is SNHLY and CDR2 is FYNNEI. CDR3 size: 14 residues. The CDR3 reads CASSGTPGANVLTF. In DNA, the CDR3 is TGTGCCAGCAGTGGGACCCCCGGGGCCAACGTCCTGACTTTC.

The chain joins TRBV28 to TRBJ1-4; no clear D gene. The V gene lost 4 bases and the J gene lost 8 bases, with 5 bases spanning the gap. Per germline, CDR1 MDHEN and CDR2 SYDVKM. This CDR3 spans 11 amino acids. For the CDR3, the DNA is TGTGCCAGCAGTTCTGCGGAAAAACTGTTTTTT. This encodes CASSSAEKLFF. Full variable domain (missing parts from reference TRBV28 and TRBJ1-4): DVKVTQSSRYLVKRTGEKVFLECVQDMDHENMFWYRQDPGLGLRLIYFSYDVKMKEKGDIPEGYSVSREKKERFSLILESASTNQTSMYLCASSSAEKLFFGSGTQLSVL.

The rearrangement joins TRBV29-1 to TRBJ2-3; D is uncertain. This CDR3 is 10 amino acids long. Deletions cut 7 bases from V and 2 bases from J, with 4 bases between. Germline CDR1 reads SQVTM; CDR2 reads ANQGSEA. The CDR3 loop is CSAVTDTQYF. The CDR3 coding sequence is TGCAGCGCGGTCACAGATACGCAGTATTTT.

The CDR3 loop is CASSFPGGITEAFF. CDR3 nucleotide sequence: TGTGCCAGCAGTTTCCCAGGGGGCATCACTGAAGCTTTCTTT. This chain connects TRBV28 to TRBJ1-1; TRBD1 agrees at 8 bases. CDR1 and CDR2 from the germline V gene are MDHEN and SYDVKM. The CDR3 sequence is 14 residues long. V lost 3 bases and J lost 4; bases outside the gene matches: 4.

The chain carries TRBV6-1 and TRBJ1-5, with D uncertain. V lost 4 bases, J lost 1 base, and 2 bases lay in between. Per the germline V gene, CDR1 is MNHNS and CDR2 is SASEGT. The CDR3 sequence is 12 residues long. The CDR3 protein is CASSASNQPQHF. CDR3 sequence (DNA): TGTGCCAGCAGTGCGAGCAATCAGCCCCAGCATTTT.

The chain carries TRBV7-2 and TRBJ1-1; D remains unclear. There are 14 residues in the CDR3. With 6 bases removed from V and 5 bases from J, the gap between germline ends came to 16 bases. Germline CDR1 and CDR2: SGHTA and FQGNSA. CDR3 DNA sequence: TGTGCCAGCAGTTCAGTTAGGGTAGGTACTGAAGCTTTCTTT. This gives the protein CASSSVRVGTEAFF.

The J gene is TRBJ2-5, the V gene TRBV25-1; tentatively, D is TRBD1 (5 bases). The CDR3 is 16 amino acids. The V gene lost 2 bases and the J gene lost 2 bases, with 15 bases spanning the gap. Germline CDR1 reads MGHDK; CDR2 reads SYGVNS. The DNA for the CDR3 is TGTGCCAGCAGTGAAAAGGGGAAAAAAACACAAGAGACCCAGTACTTC. It specifies CASSEKGKKTQETQYF.